The 14 T cell receptor beta chains below all came from one sample that was sequenced in a study of graft-versus-host responses after intestinal transplantation. No antigens are known for them. Method: immunoSEQ multiplex PCR; TCRdb's copy keeps in-frame clones and lacks some. The sample yields tens of thousands of clones, approximately 94% seen once. This sample comprised unstimulated CD4+ T cells sorted from spleen or lymph node cells, obtained before transplant. The receptor source for this set is a human donor who was the organ donor for an intestinal transplant.

The V and J genes are TRBV27 and TRBJ2-3; tentatively, D is TRBD1 (6 bases). Germline loops: CDR1 MNHEY, CDR2 SMNVEV (reference sequence). The CDR3 length is 16 residues. The V gene lost 2 bases and the J gene lost 2 bases, with 14 bases spanning the gap. The CDR3 loop is CASSLTRGSHTDTQYF. The CDR3 coding sequence is TGTGCCAGCAGTTTAACCAGGGGTAGCCACACAGATACGCAGTATTTT.

The V and J genes are TRBV19 and TRBJ2-7; 10 bases agree with TRBD1. The CDR3 length is 15 residues. Losses at the gene ends were 5 bases for V and 4 bases for J; bases not matched to a gene: 8. CDR1 LNHDA and CDR2 SQIVND come from the germline V gene (reference sequence). The CDR3 nucleotides are TGTGCCAGTAGTTCAACGTGGACAGGGGGGTACGAGCAGTACTTC. Translation: CASSSTWTGGYEQYF.

The chain couples TRBV11-3 to TRBJ2-7; no definite D call. This CDR3 is built from 11 residues. The V gene lost 5 bases and the J gene lost 2 bases, with 4 bases spanning the gap. In germline, CDR1 is SGHNT, CDR2 YENEEA. In DNA form, the CDR3 reads TGTGCCAGCAGCGACACCTACGAGCAGTACTTC. Encoded protein: CASSDTYEQYF.

The V call is TRBV4-3, the J call TRBJ1-1; TRBD1 is a possible D gene (5 bases). The CDR3 has 19 amino acids. Trimming took 1 base from V and 5 from J, leaving 26 bases between them. The germline CDR1 and CDR2 sequences are LGHNA and YSLEER. This CDR3 reads CASSQGQEGKHRGGTEAFF. The CDR3 nucleotides are TGCGCCAGCAGCCAAGGACAAGAGGGGAAACATCGGGGGGGGACTGAAGCTTTCTTT.

The chain's CDR3 is CASTSGTASNQPQHF. The CDR3, as DNA: TGTGCCAGCACCTCGGGGACAGCGAGCAATCAGCCCCAGCATTTT. V and J are TRBV2 and TRBJ1-5; 7 nucleotides agree with TRBD1. V trimming: 7 bases; J trimming: 1 base; junction bases outside the gene matches: 7. Per the germline V gene, CDR1 is SNHLY and CDR2 is FYNNEI. The CDR3 consists of 15 residues.

The gene calls are TRBV29-1 and TRBJ1-2, with 12 positions matching TRBD1. The germline V gene has CDR1 SQVTM and CDR2 ANQGSEA. The CDR3 is 15 residues long. J lost 2 bases, V lost 7 bases, and 8 bases had no gene match. The CDR3 reads CSAYAGTGGNYGYTF. The CDR3 nucleotides are TGCAGCGCGTATGCCGGGACAGGGGGCAACTATGGCTACACCTTC.

V usage is TRBV29-1 and J usage is TRBJ2-7; no definite D call. The CDR3 runs 13 residues. Germline V gene lookup returns CDR1 SQVTM and CDR2 ANQGSEA. With 3 bases removed from V and 2 bases from J, the gap between germline ends came to 11 bases. For the CDR3, the DNA is TGCAGCGTTGATGGCCCCGCTACCTACGAGCAGTACTTC. It codes for CSVDGPATYEQYF.

V usage is TRBV9 and J usage is TRBJ2-7; D possibly corresponds to TRBD1 (6 bases). This CDR3 comprises 14 residues. Germline CDR1 is SGDLS and CDR2 is YYNGEE. V shed 0 bases and J shed 2 bases, with 9 bases lying between them. CDR3 residues: CASSVGQGPYEQYF. CDR3 sequence (DNA): TGTGCCAGCAGCGTAGGCCAGGGGCCCTACGAGCAGTACTTC.

Only one count was recorded for this clone. CDR3 loop: CASRAPPGYGYTF. CDR3 in DNA: TGTGCCAGCAGGGCCCCACCGGGCTATGGCTACACCTTC. The rearrangement joins TRBV2 to TRBJ1-2, with D hard to call. Germline CDR1 reads SNHLY; CDR2 reads FYNNEI. The V gene lost 6 bases and the J gene lost 4 bases, with 12 bases spanning the gap. This CDR3 has 13 residues.

The chain links TRBV6-1 to TRBJ2-1, with 7 bases lining up with TRBD1. Germline V lookup: CDR1 MNHNS, CDR2 SASEGT. Losses at the gene ends were 4 bases for V and 4 bases for J; bases not matched to a gene: 7. CDR3 length equals 15 residues. The DNA of the CDR3 is TGTGCCAGCAGTGTTGAGACAGGGAGTTACAATGAGCAGTTCTTC. This gives the protein CASSVETGSYNEQFF.

The count of this clone is one. The chain recombines TRBV21-1 with TRBJ2-1; the table's D call of TRBD1 was not tested on the DNA. TRBV21-1 is a pseudogene. CDR3 length: 15 amino acids. The CDR3, as DNA: TGTGCCAGCAGCCAACAGAACCAAAGGCTATTCGGGCAGTTCTTC. Translating it yields CASSQQNQRLFGQFF.

This clone came up once. The V and J genes are TRBV7-9 and TRBJ2-1; TRBD2 agrees at 12 bases. The V gene end was trimmed by 4 bases and the J gene end by 3 bases; junction bases not matched to a gene: 4. CDR1 and CDR2 from the germline V gene are SEHNR and FQNEAQ (reference sequence). The CDR3 runs to 16 residues. The CDR3 DNA sequence: TGTGCCAGCAGCTCCCGGGGACTAGCGGGCTACAATGAGCAGTTCTTC. It encodes CASSSRGLAGYNEQFF.

The rearrangement links TRBV30 to TRBJ1-4; D not certain. The CDR3 is 17 residues long. Germline V CDR1 and CDR2: GTSNPN, SVGIG (reference sequence). V was pared by 0 bases and J by 0 bases, with 14 bases between. The CDR3 spells CAWSVSRTLTTNEKLFF. The CDR3 nucleotides are TGTGCCTGGAGTGTTTCCAGGACGCTGACAACTAATGAAAAACTGTTTTTT.

The V gene is TRBV2, the J gene TRBJ1-5, with a weak D call TRBD1 (6 bases). The CDR3 runs 13 residues. V lost 7 bases to trimming and J lost 7 bases, with 14 bases between them. Germline values: CDR1 SNHLY, CDR2 FYNNEI. In DNA, the CDR3 is TGTGCCAGCACCAACACAGGGCCCCAGCCCCAGCATTTT. Translating gives CASTNTGPQPQHF.